This entry lists 29 T cell receptor beta chains sequenced from one sample in a study of blood T cell repertoires in COVID-19. Some clones are missing from TCRdb's copy, which holds only in-frame ones; the method was immunoSEQ multiplex PCR. The profile covers 300,000 to 400,000 clones, with 80% to 90% appearing a single time and around 4.2% taken by the ten largest. Sequencing was carried out using PBMCs or T cells enriched from blood (not recorded which). The receptor source for this set is a woman aged 40 to 50 with acute COVID-19.

This chain uses TRBV19 with TRBJ2-6; 9 bases agree with TRBD1. The CDR3 has 18 amino acids. The V segment lost 0 bases and the J segment 3 bases; nucleotides outside the gene matches: 6. Germline-derived CDR1 and CDR2 are LNHDA and SQIVND (reference sequence). Here the CDR3 reads CASSIEAGTGFGANVLTF. The CDR3 DNA reads TGTGCCAGTAGTATAGAAGCCGGGACAGGGTTTGGGGCCAACGTCCTGACTTTC.

The genes are TRBV5-1 and TRBJ1-6; weak D call: TRBD1 (6 bases). CDR1 SGHRS and CDR2 YFSETQ come from the germline V gene. The CDR3 is made up of 16 amino acids. V dropped 0 bases and J dropped 5 bases, with 12 bases sitting between them. The CDR3 nucleotides read TGCGCCAGCAGCTTGGACCGGACAGAAAATAATTCACCCCTCCACTTT. Encoded protein: CASSLDRTENNSPLHF.

The rearrangement joins TRBV18 to TRBJ2-3, with D perhaps matching TRBD1 (5 bases). Trimming removed 6 bases at V and 0 bases at J, with 13 bases between. The CDR3 is 15 amino acids. Per the germline V gene, CDR1 is KGHSH and CDR2 is LQKENI. The CDR3 sequence is CASSPQGASTDTQYF. Written as DNA, the CDR3 is TGTGCCAGCTCTCCCCAGGGTGCTAGCACAGATACGCAGTATTTT.

This clone showed up just a few times. The chain carries TRBV3-1 (or the pseudogene TRBV3-2) and TRBJ1-5, with D possibly TRBD1 on 5 matching bases. V dropped 3 bases and J dropped 6 bases, with 15 bases sitting between them. This CDR3 has 15 amino acids. CDR1 and CDR2 from the germline V gene are LGHDT and YNNKEL (reference sequence). CDR3 bases: TGTGCCAGCAGCCAGGGATCAGGGAAGGGTCAGCCCCAGCATTTT. Protein sequence: CASSQGSGKGQPQHF.

This clone was detected only once. This chain joins TRBV6-2 or TRBV6-3 and TRBJ2-3; the D is unclear. CDR3 length: 14 amino acids. V gave up 2 bases and J gave up 5 bases, with 11 bases separating them. From germline, CDR1 is MNHEY and CDR2 SVGEGT. CDR3 in DNA: TGTGCCAGCAGTTACGGGCAGGTTAGAGATACGCAGTATTTT. As protein: CASSYGQVRDTQYF.

The genes are TRBV7-2 and TRBJ1-1, with 7 bases fitting TRBD1. The CDR3 is made up of 14 amino acids. The V and J ends lost 6 bases and 6 bases, in that order; junction bases with no gene match: 10. CDR1 is SGHTA, CDR2 FQGNSA, per germline. CDR3 loop: CASRETGQNSEAFF. DNA for the CDR3: TGTGCCAGCAGAGAGACAGGGCAAAACTCTGAAGCTTTCTTT. The full variable domain, its missing parts supplied by reference TRBV7-2 and TRBJ1-1, is GAGVSQSPSNKVTEKGKDVELRCDPISGHTALYWYRQSLGQGLEFLIYFQGNSAPDKSGLPSDRFSAERTGGSVSTLTIQRTQQEDSAVYLCASRETGQNSEAFFGQGTRLTVV.

V usage is TRBV4-3 and J usage is TRBJ2-4; 10 nucleotides line up with TRBD2. The trim removed 0 bases at V and 0 bases at J, leaving 11 bases unmatched. Germline V gene sequence: CDR1 LGHNA, CDR2 YSLEER. The CDR3 covers 20 residues. CDR3 sequence: CASSQDLVAGGFLAKNIQYF. DNA of the CDR3: TGCGCCAGCAGCCAAGACTTGGTAGCGGGGGGCTTCCTAGCCAAAAACATTCAGTACTTC.

V is TRBV15 and J is TRBJ1-5, with D perhaps TRBD1 (6 bases). The length of the CDR3 is 14 residues. CDR1 is LNHNV, CDR2 YYDKDF, per germline (reference sequence). The germline V and J ends were trimmed by 3 bases and 4 bases, with 10 bases remaining between them. The CDR3 nucleotides are TGTGCCACCAGCAGTTTGACAGGTAATCAGCCCCAGCATTTT. Its protein product is CATSSLTGNQPQHF.

V and J are TRBV6-1 and TRBJ2-7, with D tentatively TRBD2 (6 bases). The CDR3 sequence is 17 residues long. Germline CDR1 reads MNHNS; CDR2 reads SASEGT. The V gene lost 2 bases and the J gene lost 4 bases, with 21 bases spanning the gap. This CDR3 is CASSESKGGLLTYEQYF. In DNA form, the CDR3 reads TGTGCCAGCAGTGAAAGTAAAGGTGGACTATTAACTTACGAGCAGTACTTC.

The V gene is TRBV20-1, the J gene TRBJ2-5; 9 nucleotides agree with TRBD1. V was pared by 6 bases and J by 1 base, with 6 bases of the junction left unmatched. This CDR3 region has 14 residues. Germline CDR1 reads DFQATT; CDR2 reads SNEGSKA (reference sequence). Written as DNA, the CDR3 is TGCAGTGCAAGTCAACAGGGGGCCCAAGAGACCCAGTACTTC. This gives the protein CSASQQGAQETQYF.

The rearrangement links TRBV29-1 to TRBJ2-1, with D possibly matching TRBD1 (6 bases). Germline V gene sequence: CDR1 SQVTM, CDR2 ANQGSEA. V was cut by 4 bases and J by 4 bases, with 14 bases left in between. The CDR3 consists of 14 residues. The CDR3 nucleotides are TGCAGCGTTGTCCCGGGACAAGGATACAATGAGCAGTTCTTC. The encoded protein is CSVVPGQGYNEQFF.

The chain is built from TRBV25-1 and TRBJ1-6; a possible D gene is TRBD1 (6 bases). CDR1 is MGHDK, CDR2 SYGVNS, per germline. Trimming removed 11 bases at V and 8 bases at J, with 16 bases between. The CDR3 runs 13 residues. The DNA of the CDR3 is TGTGCCTCCGAAAGGGGACAAGATTCACCCCTCCACTTT. Translation gives CASERGQDSPLHF.

This chain uses TRBV3-1 (or the pseudogene TRBV3-2) with TRBJ2-7; TRBD2 might be the D (5 bases). Germline V CDR1 and CDR2: LGHDT, YNNKEL (reference sequence). CDR3 length: 15 amino acids. The V and J ends lost 0 bases and 5 bases respectively, with 14 bases between them. In nucleotides, the CDR3 is TGTGCCAGCAGCCAAGATGGAGGAAGGTCCCACGAGCAGTACTTC. Its protein is CASSQDGGRSHEQYF.

The rearrangement joins TRBV20-1 to TRBJ2-3, with a weak D call TRBD2 (6 bases). The CDR3 is made up of 14 amino acids. Trimming pared 3 bases from V and 1 base from J, leaving 11 bases between. Germline V lookup: CDR1 DFQATT, CDR2 SNEGSKA (reference sequence). CDR3 protein: CSASSASGTDTQYF. The CDR3, as DNA: TGCAGTGCTAGTTCGGCTAGCGGCACAGATACGCAGTATTTT.

The chain is built from TRBV13 and TRBJ2-6, with D possibly matching TRBD2 (5 bases). The CDR3 covers 16 residues. With 0 bases removed from V and 2 bases from J, the gap between germline ends came to 8 bases. Germline values: CDR1 PRHDT, CDR2 FYEKMQ (reference sequence). The CDR3 loop is CASSLGLRAGANVLTF. The CDR3 nucleotides are TGTGCCAGCAGCTTAGGCCTGCGGGCTGGGGCCAACGTCCTGACTTTC. The full variable domain, in which reference TRBV13 and TRBJ2-6 provide the parts outside the CDR3, is AAGVIQSPRHLIKEKRETATLKCYPIPRHDTVYWYQQGPGQDPQFLISFYEKMQSDKGSIPDRFSAQQFSDYHSELNMSSLELGDSALYFCASSLGLRAGANVLTFGAGSRLTVL.

The rearrangement links TRBV9 to TRBJ2-3; 8 bases are shared with TRBD2. The junction had 6 bases not matched to a gene; V was cut back by 4 bases and J by 2 bases. Germline assignment: CDR1 SGDLS and CDR2 YYNGEE. The CDR3 consists of 15 residues. The CDR3 protein is CASSLRREATDTQYF. CDR3 sequence (DNA): TGTGCCAGCAGCCTTCGGCGGGAGGCCACAGATACGCAGTATTTT. Drawing the rest from reference TRBV9 and TRBJ2-3, the complete variable domain is DSGVTQTPKHLITATGQRVTLRCSPRSGDLSVYWYQQSLDQGLQFLIQYYNGEERAKGNILERFSAQQFPDLHSELNLSSLELGDSALYFCASSLRREATDTQYFGPGTRLTVL.

The V gene is TRBV12-5, the J gene TRBJ2-1; 9 bases agree with TRBD1. The germline gives CDR1 LGHNT, CDR2 FRNRAP. The CDR3 runs 15 residues. The junction had 11 bases not matched to a gene; V was cut back by 5 bases and J by 9 bases. The CDR3 sequence is CASGAPGQGLSEQFF. For the CDR3, the DNA is TGTGCTAGTGGTGCTCCGGGACAGGGACTCTCTGAGCAGTTCTTC.

The chain is built from TRBV21-1 and TRBJ2-7; the table's D call TRBD1 went unverified against the DNA. TRBV21-1 is labeled a pseudogene. The CDR3 consists of 20 residues. The CDR3 spells CASIQKRGYQTRTFSYEQYF. In DNA, the CDR3 is TGTGCCAGCATCCAAAAGAGGGGGTACCAAACTAGAACCTTCTCCTACGAGCAGTACTTC.

V gene TRBV10-3 combines with J gene TRBJ2-5; possible D gene TRBD2, 6 bases. CDR3 length: 11 residues. Germline CDR1 reads ENHRY; CDR2 reads SYGVKD. Deletions cut 10 bases from V and 2 bases from J, with 8 bases between. The CDR3 nucleotides are TGTGCCACCCGGGAGCAAGAGACCCAGTACTTC. Protein sequence: CATREQETQYF.

The V gene is TRBV6-2 or TRBV6-3, the J gene TRBJ2-7; 7 positions match TRBD1. The V segment lost 2 bases and the J segment 2 bases; nucleotides outside the gene matches: 3. CDR3 length equals 14 residues. Germline lookup yields CDR1 MNHEY and CDR2 SVGEGT. The CDR3 DNA follows: TGTGCCAGCAGTTACAGAGGGGGCACCTACGAGCAGTACTTC. This sequence encodes CASSYRGGTYEQYF.

The rearrangement links TRBV15 to TRBJ1-1; D not resolved. The CDR3 has 15 residues. Germline CDR1 reads LNHNV; CDR2 reads YYDKDF (reference sequence). V was cut by 1 base and J by 0 bases, with 9 bases left in between. This CDR3 reads CATSRVGRLNTEAFF. The DNA of the CDR3 is TGTGCCACCAGCAGAGTGGGCAGACTGAACACTGAAGCTTTCTTT.

The V call is TRBV27, the J call TRBJ1-5; TRBD1 agrees at 7 bases. With V trimmed by 5 bases and J by 7 bases, 29 bases remained unmatched. Germline values: CDR1 MNHEY, CDR2 SMNVEV (reference sequence). The CDR3 consists of 21 residues. CDR3 in amino acids: CASSPIKSGTDPQYYLQPQHF. CDR3 DNA: TGTGCCAGCAGTCCCATTAAATCCGGGACAGACCCCCAATATTATCTGCAGCCCCAGCATTTT.

This rearrangement joins TRBV6-5 to TRBJ2-7, with a weak D call TRBD1 (7 bases). CDR3 length: 14 amino acids. Trimming cost V 7 bases and J 2 bases, with 15 bases left between them. Per the germline V gene, CDR1 is MNHEY and CDR2 is SVGAGI. The CDR3 sequence is CASTGQGGPYEQYF. The CDR3 DNA follows: TGTGCCAGCACCGGTCAGGGGGGCCCCTACGAGCAGTACTTC.

V and J are TRBV27 and TRBJ2-6; no firm D call. The germline gives CDR1 MNHEY, CDR2 SMNVEV (reference sequence). Deletions cut 6 bases from V and 2 bases from J, with 11 bases between. The CDR3 spans 15 residues. The DNA for the CDR3 is TGTGCCAGCAGGGCCTCCTCGACTGGGGCCAACGTCCTGACTTTC. This translates into CASRASSTGANVLTF.

The chain employs TRBV5-4 and TRBJ2-3; 10 bases are shared with TRBD2. Germline CDR1 SGHNT, CDR2 YYREEE (reference sequence). CDR3 length: 17 amino acids. V shed 4 bases and J 4 bases; nucleotides not matched to a gene: 12. The CDR3 protein is CASSPDRFLAGADTQYF. The CDR3 nucleotides read TGTGCCAGCAGCCCGGACAGGTTTCTAGCGGGAGCAGATACGCAGTATTTT.

The rearrangement links TRBV7-8 to TRBJ2-3; the match to TRBD1 covers 8 bases. Trimming cost V 1 base and J 5 bases; bases outside gene matches: 8. The CDR3 extends over 16 amino acids. Germline CDR1 is SGHVS and CDR2 is FQNEAQ. The CDR3 protein is CASSLGQGPRGDTQYF. CDR3 bases: TGTGCCAGCAGCTTAGGACAGGGGCCGAGGGGAGATACGCAGTATTTT. The entire variable domain, with the rest obtained from reference TRBV7-8 and TRBJ2-3, is as follows: GAGVSQSPRYKVAKRGQDVALRCDPISGHVSLFWYQQALGQGPEFLTYFQNEAQLDKSGLPSDRFFAERPEGSVSTLKIQRTQQEDSAVYLCASSLGQGPRGDTQYFGPGTRLTVL.

The chain uses TRBV9 and TRBJ1-3, with 8 bases fitting TRBD1. The CDR3 runs 15 residues. J lost 3 bases, V lost 3 bases, and 5 bases had no gene match. The V gene's germline CDR1 is SGDLS and CDR2 YYNGEE. CDR3 protein: CASSATGVGGNTIYF. CDR3 in DNA: TGTGCCAGCAGCGCGACAGGGGTGGGTGGAAACACCATATATTTT.

This sequence joins TRBV27 and TRBJ1-2, with D possibly being TRBD1 (6 bases). Trimming removed 2 bases from V and 4 bases from J, with 17 bases in between. CDR1 and CDR2 (germline): MNHEY, SMNVEV (reference sequence). The CDR3 contains 16 residues. The CDR3, as DNA: TGTGCCAGCAGTTTAAAAGGGGGGGGCGTGGGCTATGGCTACACCTTC. Residues: CASSLKGGGVGYGYTF.

The chain employs TRBV7-3 and TRBJ1-1; 8 bases agree with TRBD1. The CDR3 covers 16 residues. Germline values: CDR1 SGHTA, CDR2 FQGTGA. The V gene end was trimmed by 5 bases and the J gene end by 1 base; junction bases not matched to a gene: 9. Here the CDR3 DNA reads TGTGCCAGCAGCCCAACAGGGGGTTTAGAGAACACTGAAGCTTTCTTT. Translated: CASSPTGGLENTEAFF. The full variable domain, rest sourced from reference TRBV7-3 and TRBJ1-1, is GAGVSQTPSNKVTEKGKYVELRCDPISGHTALYWYRQSLGQGPEFLIYFQGTGAADDSGLPNDRFFAVRPEGSVSTLKIQRTERGDSAVYLCASSPTGGLENTEAFFGQGTRLTVV.